The source of this T cell receptor beta chain is a study of CD8 T cells in ankylosing spondylitis. Comment on this clonotype: Its antigen remains unknown.

From the 5' RACE reads, TCRdb called clonotypes with MiXCR, one entry per CDR3 protein. The sample shows about 480,000 distinct CDR3 sequences, approximately 17% of them seen only once. CDR3 size: 15 residues. CDR1 and CDR2 (germline): SGHAT, FQNNGV. Trimming shortened V by 4 bases and J by 3 bases, and 16 bases separated the two germline ends. Overall study findings and caveats: Disease-linked clones reportedly concentrated significantly in matched ankylosing spondylitis synovial fluid. Apparently characteristic of ankylosing spondylitis blood was a TCR beta motif (about eight highly homologous variants).

The specimen sequenced was blood, either unsorted or a sorted T cell fraction (not recorded which). The TCR sequence derives from a male donor with ankylosing spondylitis. The gene calls are TRBV11-2 and TRBJ2-7; the D call may be TRBD1 or TRBD2 (5 bases each). CDR3 loop: CASSYTGATVYEQYF. CDR3 nucleotides: TGTGCCAGCAGCTATACCGGGGCAACCGTCTACGAGCAGTACTTC. Using reference TRBV11-2 and TRBJ2-7 for the parts outside the CDR3, the full variable domain is EAGVAQSPRYKIIEKRQSVAFWCNPISGHATLYWYQQILGQGPKLLIQFQNNGVVDDSQLPKDRFSAERLKGVDSTLKIQPAKLEDSAVYLCASSYTGATVYEQYFGPGTRLTVT.